What follows describes a single TCR beta chain. Its antigen is unidentified. These data are taken from a study of CD8 T cells in ankylosing spondylitis. Study findings and constraints: Disease-linked clones reportedly showed significant enrichment in matched ankylosing spondylitis synovial fluid. Certain motif variants had earlier been reported in reactive arthritis synovial fluid and blood.

Losses at the gene ends were 6 bases for V and 6 bases for J; bases not matched to a gene: 9. The CDR3 runs to 15 residues. By quantitative 5'-RACE with molecular barcodes, the TCR beta libraries were made. MiXCR, applied by TCRdb to the 5' RACE reads, yields one record per CDR3 protein. The data hold fewer than 250,000 distinct CDR3 sequences, with roughly a third observed a single time. The specimen was blood, either unsorted or a sorted T cell fraction (not recorded which). The TCR comes from a male donor with ankylosing spondylitis or in good health (not recorded which). The genes are TRBV12-3 or TRBV12-4 and TRBJ2-2; 8 bases agree with TRBD2. CDR3 nucleotide sequence: TGTGCCAGCAGCTACCTCCGGACTAGCCCCGGGGAGCTGTTTTTT. It is translated as CASSYLRTSPGELFF.